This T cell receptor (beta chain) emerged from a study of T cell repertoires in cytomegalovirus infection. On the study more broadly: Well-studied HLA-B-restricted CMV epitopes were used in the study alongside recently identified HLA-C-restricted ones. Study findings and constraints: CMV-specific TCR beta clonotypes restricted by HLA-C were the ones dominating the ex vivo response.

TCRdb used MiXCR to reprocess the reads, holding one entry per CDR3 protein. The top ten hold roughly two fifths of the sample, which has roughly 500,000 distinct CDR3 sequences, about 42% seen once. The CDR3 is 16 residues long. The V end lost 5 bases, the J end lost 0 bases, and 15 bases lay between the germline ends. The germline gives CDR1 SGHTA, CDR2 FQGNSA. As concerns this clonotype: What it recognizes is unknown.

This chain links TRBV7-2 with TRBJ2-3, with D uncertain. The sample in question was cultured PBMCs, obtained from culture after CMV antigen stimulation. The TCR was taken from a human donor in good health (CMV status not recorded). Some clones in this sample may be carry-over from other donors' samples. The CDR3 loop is CASSPTGRPSTDTQYF. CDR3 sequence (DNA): TGTGCCAGCAGCCCGACCGGGCGCCCTAGCACAGATACGCAGTATTTT.